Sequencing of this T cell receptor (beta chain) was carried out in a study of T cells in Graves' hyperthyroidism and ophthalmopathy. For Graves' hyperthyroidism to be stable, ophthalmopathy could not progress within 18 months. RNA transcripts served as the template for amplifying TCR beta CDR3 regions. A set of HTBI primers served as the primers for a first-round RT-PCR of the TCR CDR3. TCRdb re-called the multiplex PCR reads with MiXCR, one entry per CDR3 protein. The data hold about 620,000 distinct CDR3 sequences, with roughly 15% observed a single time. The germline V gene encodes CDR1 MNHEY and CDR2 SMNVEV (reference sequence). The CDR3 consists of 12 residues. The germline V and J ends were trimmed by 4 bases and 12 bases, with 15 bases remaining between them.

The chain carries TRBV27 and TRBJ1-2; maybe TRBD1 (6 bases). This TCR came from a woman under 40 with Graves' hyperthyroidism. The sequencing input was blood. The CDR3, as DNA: TGTGCCAGCAGTTCATTTGGACAGCCTAACACCTTC. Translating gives CASSSFGQPNTF.